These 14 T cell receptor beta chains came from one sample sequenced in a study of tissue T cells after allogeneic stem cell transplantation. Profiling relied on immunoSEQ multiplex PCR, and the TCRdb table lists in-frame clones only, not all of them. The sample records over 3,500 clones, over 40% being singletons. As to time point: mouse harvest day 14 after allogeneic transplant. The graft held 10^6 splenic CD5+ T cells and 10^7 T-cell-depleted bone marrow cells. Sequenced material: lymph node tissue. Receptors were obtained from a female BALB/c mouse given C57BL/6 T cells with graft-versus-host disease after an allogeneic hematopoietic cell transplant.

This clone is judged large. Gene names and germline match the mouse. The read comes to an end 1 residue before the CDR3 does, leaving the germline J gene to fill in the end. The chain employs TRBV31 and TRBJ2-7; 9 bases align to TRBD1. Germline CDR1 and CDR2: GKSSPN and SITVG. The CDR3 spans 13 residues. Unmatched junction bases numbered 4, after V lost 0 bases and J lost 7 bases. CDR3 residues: CAWSLQGAGEQYF. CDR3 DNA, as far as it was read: TGTGCCTGGAGTCTACAGGGGGCTGGGGAACAGTAC.

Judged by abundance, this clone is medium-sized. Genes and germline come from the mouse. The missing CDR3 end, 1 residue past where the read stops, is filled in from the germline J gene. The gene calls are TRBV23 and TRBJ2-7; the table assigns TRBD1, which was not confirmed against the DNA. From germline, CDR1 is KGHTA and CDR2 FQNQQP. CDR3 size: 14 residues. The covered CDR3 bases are TGCTCCAGCAGTCAATCCTTACAGGGCTATGAACAGTAC. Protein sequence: CSSSQSLQGYEQY. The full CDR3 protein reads CSSSQSLQGYEQYF.

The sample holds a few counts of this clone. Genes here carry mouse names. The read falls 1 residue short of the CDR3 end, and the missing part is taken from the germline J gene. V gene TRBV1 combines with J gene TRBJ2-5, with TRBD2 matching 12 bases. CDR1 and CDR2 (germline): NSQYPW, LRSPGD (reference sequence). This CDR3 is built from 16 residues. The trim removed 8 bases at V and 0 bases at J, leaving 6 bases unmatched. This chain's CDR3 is CTCGRLGGRNQDTQYF. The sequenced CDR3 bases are TGCACCTGCGGCCGACTGGGGGGGCGTAACCAAGACACCCAGTAC. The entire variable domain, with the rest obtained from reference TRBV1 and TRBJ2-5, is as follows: VTLLEQNPRWRLVPRGQAVNLRCILKNSQYPWMSWYQQDLQKQLQWLFTLRSPGDKEVKSLPGADYLATRVTDTELRLQVANMSQGRTLYCTCGRLGGRNQDTQYFGPGTRLLVL.

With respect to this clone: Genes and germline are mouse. The DNA read from the CDR3 is TGTGCCAGCTCTCAGGACAGTTCCTATAATTCGCCCCTCTAC. Translating gives CASSQDSSYNSPLY. From start to end, the CDR3 is CASSQDSSYNSPLYF. The chain couples TRBV12-2 to TRBJ1-6, with D possibly matching TRBD1 (6 bases). Read coverage stops 1 residue before the CDR3 terminus; the germline J gene supplies the remainder. TRBJ1-6 is flagged as an ORF with uncertain function. Trimming removed 2 bases at V and 0 bases at J, with 7 bases between. This CDR3 is 15 amino acids long. Looked up from germline, CDR1 is SGHLS and CDR2 is HYDKME.

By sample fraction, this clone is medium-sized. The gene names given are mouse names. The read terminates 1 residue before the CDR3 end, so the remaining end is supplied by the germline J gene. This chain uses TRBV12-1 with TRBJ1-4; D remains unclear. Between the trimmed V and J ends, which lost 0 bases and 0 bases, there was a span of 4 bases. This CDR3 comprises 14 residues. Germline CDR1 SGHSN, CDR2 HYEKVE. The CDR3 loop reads CASSLGVSNERLFF. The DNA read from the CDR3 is TGTGCCAGCTCTCTCGGGGTTTCCAACGAAAGATTATTT.

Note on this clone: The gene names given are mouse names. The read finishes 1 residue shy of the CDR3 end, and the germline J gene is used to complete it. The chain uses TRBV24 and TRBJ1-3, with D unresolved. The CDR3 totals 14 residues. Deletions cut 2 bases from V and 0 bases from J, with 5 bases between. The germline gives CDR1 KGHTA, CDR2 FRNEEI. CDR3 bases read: TGTGCCAGCAGTCTGACACATTCTGGAAATACGCTCTAT. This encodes CASSLTHSGNTLY. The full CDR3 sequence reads CASSLTHSGNTLYF. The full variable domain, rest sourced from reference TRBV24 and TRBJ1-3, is VAGVTQTPRYLVKEKGQKAHMSCSPEKGHTAFYWYQQNQKQELTFLISFRNEEIMEQTDLVKKRFSAKCSSNSRCILEILSSEEDDSALYLCASSLTHSGNTLYFGEGSRLIVV.

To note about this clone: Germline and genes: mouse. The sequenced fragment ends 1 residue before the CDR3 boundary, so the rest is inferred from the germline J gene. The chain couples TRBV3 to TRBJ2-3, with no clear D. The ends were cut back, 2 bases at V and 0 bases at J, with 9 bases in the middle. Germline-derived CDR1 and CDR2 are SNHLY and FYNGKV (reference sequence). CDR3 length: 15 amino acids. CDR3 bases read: TGTGCCAGCAGCTTATGGGCTCAGAGTGCAGAAACGCTGTAT. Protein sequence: CASSLWAQSAETLY. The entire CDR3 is CASSLWAQSAETLYF.

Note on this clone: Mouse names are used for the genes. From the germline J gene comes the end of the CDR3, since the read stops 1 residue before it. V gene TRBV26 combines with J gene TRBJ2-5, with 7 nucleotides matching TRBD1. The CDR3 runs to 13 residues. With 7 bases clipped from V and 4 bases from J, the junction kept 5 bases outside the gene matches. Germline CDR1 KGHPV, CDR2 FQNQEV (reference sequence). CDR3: CASNFDREDTQYF. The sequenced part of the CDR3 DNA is TGTGCCAGCAACTTCGACAGGGAAGACACCCAGTAC.

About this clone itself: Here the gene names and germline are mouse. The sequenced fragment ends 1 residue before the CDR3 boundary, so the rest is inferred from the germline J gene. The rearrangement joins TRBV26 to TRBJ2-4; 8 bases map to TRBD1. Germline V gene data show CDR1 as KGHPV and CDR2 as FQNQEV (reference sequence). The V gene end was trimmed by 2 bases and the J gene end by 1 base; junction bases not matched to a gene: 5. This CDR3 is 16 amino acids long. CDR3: CASSLGQGWGQNTLYF. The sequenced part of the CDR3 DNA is TGTGCCAGCAGTCTGGGACAGGGATGGGGTCAAAACACCTTGTAC.

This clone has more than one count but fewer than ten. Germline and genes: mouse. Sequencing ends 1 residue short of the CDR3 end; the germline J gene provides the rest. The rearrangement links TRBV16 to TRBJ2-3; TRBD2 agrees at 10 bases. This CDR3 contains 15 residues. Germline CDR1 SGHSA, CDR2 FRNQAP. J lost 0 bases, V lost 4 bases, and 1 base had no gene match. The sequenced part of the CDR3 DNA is TGTGCAAGCAGCTGGACTGGGGGTAGTGCAGAAACGCTGTAT. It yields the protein CASSWTGGSAETLY. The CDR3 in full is CASSWTGGSAETLYF.

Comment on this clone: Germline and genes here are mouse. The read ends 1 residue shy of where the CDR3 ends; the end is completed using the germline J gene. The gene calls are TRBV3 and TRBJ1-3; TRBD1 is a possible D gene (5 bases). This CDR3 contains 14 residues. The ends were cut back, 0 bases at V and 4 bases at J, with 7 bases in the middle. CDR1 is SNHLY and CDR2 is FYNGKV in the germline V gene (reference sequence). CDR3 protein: CASSLAGEGNTLYF. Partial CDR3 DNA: TGTGCCAGCAGCTTAGCGGGGGAGGGAAATACGCTCTAT.

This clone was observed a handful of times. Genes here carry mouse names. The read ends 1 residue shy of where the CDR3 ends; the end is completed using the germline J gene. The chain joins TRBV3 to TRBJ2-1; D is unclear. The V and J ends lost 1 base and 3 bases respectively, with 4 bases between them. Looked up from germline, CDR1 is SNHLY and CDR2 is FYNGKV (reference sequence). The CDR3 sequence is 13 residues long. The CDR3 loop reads CASSLGGYAEQFF. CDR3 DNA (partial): TGTGCCAGCAGCTTAGGGGGCTATGCTGAGCAGTTC.

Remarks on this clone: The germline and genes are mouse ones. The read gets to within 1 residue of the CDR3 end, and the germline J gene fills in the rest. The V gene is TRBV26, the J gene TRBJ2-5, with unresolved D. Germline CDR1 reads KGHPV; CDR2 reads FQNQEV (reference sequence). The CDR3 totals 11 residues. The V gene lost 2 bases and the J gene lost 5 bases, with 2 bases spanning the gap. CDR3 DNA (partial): TGTGCCAGCAGTCTGAGAGACACCCAGTAC. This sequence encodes CASSLRDTQY. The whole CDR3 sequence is CASSLRDTQYF.

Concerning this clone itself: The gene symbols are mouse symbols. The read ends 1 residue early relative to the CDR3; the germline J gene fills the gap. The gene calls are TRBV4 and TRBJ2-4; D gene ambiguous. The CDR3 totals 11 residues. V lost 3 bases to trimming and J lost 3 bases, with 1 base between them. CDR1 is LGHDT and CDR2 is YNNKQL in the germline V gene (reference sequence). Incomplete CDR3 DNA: TGTGCCAGCAGCTACCAAAACACCTTGTAC. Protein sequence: CASSYQNTLY. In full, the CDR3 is CASSYQNTLYF.